These 2 T cell receptor beta chains were sequenced from one sample in a study of blood T cell repertoires in COVID-19. Produced via immunoSEQ multiplex PCR; TCRdb's table is partial and in-frame only. This sample yields fewer than 250,000 clones, of which roughly four fifths are seen a single time; 2.5% to 3% belongs to the top ten. The specimen was peripheral blood. The receptors originated from a woman aged 35 to 49 with active or convalescent COVID-19.

The chain couples TRBV2 to TRBJ2-2, with 14 positions matching TRBD2. The V segment lost 9 bases and the J segment 5 bases; nucleotides outside the gene matches: 5. The CDR3 is made up of 15 amino acids. Germline V lookup: CDR1 SNHLY, CDR2 FYNNEI. The CDR3 nucleotides read TGTGCCAGGGGAGGACTAGCGGGAGGTACCGGGGAGCTGTTTTTT. Amino acids: CARGGLAGGTGELFF.

V gene TRBV7-6 combines with J gene TRBJ1-6; 7 nucleotides agree with TRBD1. This CDR3 comprises 15 residues. Per germline, CDR1 SGHVS and CDR2 FNYEAQ. Germline trimming cut 4 bases from V and 6 bases from J; bases unmatched to any gene: 6. The CDR3 protein is CASSSGQIFNSPLHF. Here the CDR3 DNA reads TGTGCCAGCAGCTCGGGACAGATTTTTAATTCACCCCTCCACTTT.